This TCR beta chain is from a study of T cells after yellow fever vaccination. Study findings and constraints: The presence of abundant clonotypes contaminating from the bulk population was possible in FACS-sorted repertoires. Most clones from primary vaccination were detected again post-booster (just under 97% CD4, more than 85% CD8).

5'RACE template switching generated TCR cDNA, adding a universal primer site and UMIs. Each CDR3 protein is one row after TCRdb ran MiXCR on the 5' RACE reads. The table has about 330,000 distinct CDR3 sequences, roughly 8.6% seen once. On this clonotype: The antigen is not known.

V dropped 4 bases and J dropped 8 bases, with 20 bases sitting between them. Germline V gene sequence: CDR1 LGHNA, CDR2 YSLEER. The CDR3 totals 15 residues. The genes are TRBV4-3 and TRBJ1-2; D may be TRBD1 (6 bases). The sequence was collected from a man in his late teens or twenties who received the YFV17D yellow fever vaccine. The sequencing used PBMCs, collected about 41 days after the first yellow fever vaccination. CDR3 amino acids: CASSRNRVSIFGYTF. In DNA form, the CDR3 reads TGCGCCAGCAGCCGGAACAGGGTTTCGATTTTCGGCTACACCTTC.